This T cell receptor (beta chain) was profiled in a study of T cells after yellow fever vaccination (dated by TCRdb to the late 2010s). About the investigation overall: Libraries from fractions with low cell numbers were prepared with the SMART-Seq v4 Ultra Low Input RNA kit. Bulk TCR alpha and beta repertoires were sequenced longitudinally to track T-cell clones before and after primary and booster YFV17D yellow fever vaccination. Two healthy male donors, one aged 18 to 30 and one aged 30 to 39 years, made up the cohort. Blood was collected at multiple timepoints before and after primary and secondary immunization, and bulk PBMC replicates and cell subsets were isolated. Overall results and qualifications from the work: FACS-sorted repertoires could contain abundant contaminating clonotypes from the bulk population, so computational filtering was required. The study included only two donors, which limits how far the findings can be generalized. After the booster, most clones that had expanded after primary vaccination were detected again (approximately 95% of CD4 and roughly nine tenths of CD8), suggesting broad maintenance of memory. The secondary T-cell response was found to be weaker but faster than the primary response, with a peak reached on day 5 rather than on day 15. A small share of clonotypes was detected in both CD4 and CD8 compartments, with the overlap likely arising from convergent recombination.

Measured from the cysteine to the phenylalanine, the CDR3 is 14 residues long. The CDR3 DNA has 42 bases and is translated from base 1. Here V drops 3 bases and J drops 4 bases, and the junction holds 5 bases not matched to any gene. Looking up the germline V gene (reference sequence) yields CDR1 LNHNV and CDR2 YYDKDF. The intended sense of this specimen's treatment or condition label: live attenuated yellow fever vaccine strain. At each blood-draw timepoint, two biological replicates of bulk PBMCs were obtained. A standard Ficoll-Paque protocol was used to isolate PBMCs from peripheral blood. RNA was extracted with TriZol from bulk PBMCs, CD4 and CD8 fractions, and dextramer-positive and dextramer-negative fractions. The sample was run on an Illumina NovaSeq 6000. TCR cDNA was synthesized by 5'RACE template switching, which introduced a universal primer site and unique molecular identifiers. Priming for cDNA synthesis came from both the TCR alpha and TCR beta constant segments. Two PCR steps were used to amplify libraries, with sample barcodes and sequencing adapters being added in the second step. Libraries were sequenced on Illumina HiSeq 2500 (2x100 bp) or NovaSeq (2x150 bp). The study's processing was this. Demultiplexing of reads and collapsing into UMI consensus sequences were performed with MIGEC, and V(D)J alignment was carried out with MiXCR. Vaccine-responding clonotypes were identified with edgeR using replicate PBMC samples, with FDR below 0.01 and a log2 fold change above 5 up to day 15 being required. Each bulk clonotype received a CD4 or CD8 identity based on whether the sequenced CD4 or CD8 repertoire contained that clonotype at higher abundance. TCRdb ran its own pipeline on the public reads, namely fastp trimming at Q25 and MiXCR clone calling, and kept in-frame beta chains. Every CDR3 protein is listed once, alongside the most common genes and DNA of its rows. TCRdb, not the original authors, processed these V and J calls. This sample gives about 320,000 distinct CDR3 sequences in total; roughly 4.3% of them show up just once. Together, the top ten hold roughly 21% of the sample.

The sample holds a few counts of this clonotype. It has no known antigen specificity. It has no much larger one-base neighbor in the sample; base qualities were not kept. The receptor was isolated from a man aged 18-30 years who received the YFV17D yellow fever vaccine. The chain is assembled from TRBV15 and TRBJ2-5, with 7 central nucleotides matching TRBD1. The material sequenced was PBMCs, taken 15 days after the yellow fever booster vaccination. The CDR3 loop reads CATSRRQGAETQYF. The DNA is TGTGCCACCAGCAGGAGACAGGGTGCAGAGACCCAGTACTTC.